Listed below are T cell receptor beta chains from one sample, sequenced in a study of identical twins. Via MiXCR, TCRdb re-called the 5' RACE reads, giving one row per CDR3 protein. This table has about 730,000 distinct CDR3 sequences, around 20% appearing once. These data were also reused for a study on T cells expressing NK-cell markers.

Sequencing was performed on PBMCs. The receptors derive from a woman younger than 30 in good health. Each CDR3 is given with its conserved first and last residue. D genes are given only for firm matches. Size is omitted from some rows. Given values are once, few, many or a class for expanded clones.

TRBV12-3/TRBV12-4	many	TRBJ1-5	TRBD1	CASSLTSTGWNQPQHF	TGTGCCAGCAGTTTAACCTCGACAGGGTGGAATCAGCCCCAGCATTTT
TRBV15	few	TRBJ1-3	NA	CATGQIHGNTIYF	TGTGCCACCGGACAGATTCATGGAAACACCATATATTTT
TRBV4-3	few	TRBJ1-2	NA	CASSQASYYGVGYTF	TGCGCCAGCAGCCAAGCCTCCTATTATGGAGTCGGCTACACCTTC
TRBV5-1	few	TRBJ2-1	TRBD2	CASSSDLAGDGREQFF	TGCGCCAGCAGCTCCGATCTAGCGGGAGACGGTCGTGAGCAGTTCTTC
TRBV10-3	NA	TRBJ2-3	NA	CAISQLRGDEDTQYF	TGTGCCATCAGCCAGTTGCGGGGCGATGAAGATACGCAGTATTTT
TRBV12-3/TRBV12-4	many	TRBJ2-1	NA	CASRPRGVRSYNEQFF	TGTGCCAGCAGACCTAGGGGGGTTAGGTCCTACAATGAGCAGTTCTTC
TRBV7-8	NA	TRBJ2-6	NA	CASSLAPGEGVLTF	TGTGCCAGCAGCTTAGCGCCAGGGGAAGGTGTCCTGACTTTC
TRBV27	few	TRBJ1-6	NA	CASSFTQRNSPLHF	TGTGCCAGCAGTTTCACACAGAGAAATTCACCCCTCCACTTT
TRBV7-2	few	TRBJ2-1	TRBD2	CASSSISGRVHNEQFF	TGTGCCAGCAGCAGTATTAGCGGGAGGGTACACAATGAGCAGTTCTTC
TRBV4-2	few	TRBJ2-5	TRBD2	CASSVLAGVRQETQYF	TGTGCCAGCAGCGTATTAGCGGGGGTACGACAAGAGACCCAGTACTTC
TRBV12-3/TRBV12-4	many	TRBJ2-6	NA	CASSSAGSGANVLTF	TGTGCCAGCAGTTCCGCGGGCTCTGGGGCCAACGTCCTGACTTTC
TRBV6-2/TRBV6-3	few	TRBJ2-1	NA	CASSYRLRGNEQFF	TGTGCCAGCAGCTACCGGCTCCGGGGCAATGAGCAGTTCTTC
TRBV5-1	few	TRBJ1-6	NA	CASSSEGRDGSPLHF	TGCGCCAGCAGCTCCGAAGGCAGGGACGGTTCACCCCTCCACTTT
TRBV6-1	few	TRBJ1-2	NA	CASSEAHPPYTF	TGTGCCAGCAGTGAAGCGCACCCACCCTACACCTTC
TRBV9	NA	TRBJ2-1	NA	CASSAGAGYEQFF	TGTGCCAGCAGCGCAGGGGCGGGTTATGAGCAGTTCTTC
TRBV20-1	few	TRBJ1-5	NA	CSAREQSPNQPQHF	TGCAGTGCTAGGGAACAGAGCCCCAATCAGCCCCAGCATTTT
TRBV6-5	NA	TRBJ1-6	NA	CASSYKVARANSPLHF	TGTGCCAGCAGTTACAAGGTGGCCAGGGCCAATTCACCCCTCCACTTT
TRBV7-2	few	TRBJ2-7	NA	CASSSIAPLRYEQYF	TGTGCCAGCAGTTCTATAGCGCCACTCCGCTACGAGCAGTACTTC
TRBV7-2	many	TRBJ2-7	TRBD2	CASSLARLAGGLFYEQYF	TGTGCCAGCAGCTTAGCGCGGCTAGCGGGGGGCCTTTTCTACGAGCAGTACTTC
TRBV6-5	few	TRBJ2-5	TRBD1	CASSYAQGAQETQYF	TGTGCCAGCAGTTACGCGCAGGGGGCCCAAGAGACCCAGTACTTC
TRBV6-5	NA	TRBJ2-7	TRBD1	CASRLDRGISYEQYF	TGTGCCAGCAGACTCGACAGGGGAATCTCCTACGAGCAGTACTTC
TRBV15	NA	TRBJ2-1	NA	CATSSPKGGSSYNEQFF	TGTGCCACCAGCAGCCCTAAGGGGGGGTCCTCCTACAATGAGCAGTTCTTC
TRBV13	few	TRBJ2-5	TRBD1	CASSLLTGGETQYF	TGTGCCAGCAGCTTACTCACAGGGGGGGAGACCCAGTACTTC
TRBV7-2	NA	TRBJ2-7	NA	CASSSRTLGEQYF	TGTGCCAGCAGCTCAAGGACCTTGGGAGAGCAGTACTTC
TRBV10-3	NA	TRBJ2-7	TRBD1	CAISGQDSYEQYF	TGTGCCATCAGCGGACAGGACTCCTACGAGCAGTACTTC
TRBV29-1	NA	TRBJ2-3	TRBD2	CSVQAGHTDTQYF	TGCAGCGTTCAAGCGGGGCACACAGATACGCAGTATTTT
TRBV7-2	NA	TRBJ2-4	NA	CASSPQGGGNIQYF	TGTGCCAGCAGCCCCCAGGGGGGGGGGAACATTCAGTACTTC
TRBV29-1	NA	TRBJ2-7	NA	CSVLRDISYEQYF	TGCAGCGTTCTAAGGGATATCTCCTACGAGCAGTACTTC
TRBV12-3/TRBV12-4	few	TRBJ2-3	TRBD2	CASSPILAGGTDTQYF	TGTGCCAGCAGTCCGATACTAGCGGGGGGAACAGATACGCAGTATTTT
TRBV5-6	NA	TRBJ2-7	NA	CAISFGRLYEQYF	TGTGCCATCAGCTTCGGGCGCCTCTACGAGCAGTACTTC
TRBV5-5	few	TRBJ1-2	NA	CASSLLGGIRGYTF	TGTGCCAGCAGCCTCTTAGGGGGGATTCGTGGCTACACCTTC
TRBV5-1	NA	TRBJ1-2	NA	CASSKGGNYGYTF	TGCGCCAGTTCCAAGGGGGGAAACTATGGCTACACCTTC
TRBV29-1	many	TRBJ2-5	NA	CSVAGGLGGQETQYF	TGCAGCGTTGCTGGCGGGCTTGGGGGACAAGAGACCCAGTACTTC
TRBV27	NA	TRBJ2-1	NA	CASTPVGSVRNEQFF	TGTGCCAGCACCCCCGTGGGGTCGGTTAGGAATGAGCAGTTCTTC
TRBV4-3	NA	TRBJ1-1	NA	CASSGGVSSTEAFF	TGCGCCAGCAGTGGGGGGGTTTCAAGCACTGAAGCTTTCTTT
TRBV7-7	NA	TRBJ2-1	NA	CASSPRDGAYNEQFF	TGTGCCAGCAGCCCGCGCGATGGGGCCTACAATGAGCAGTTCTTC
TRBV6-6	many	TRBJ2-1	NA	CASSYQEKQFF	TGTGCCAGCAGTTACCAGGAAAAGCAGTTCTTC
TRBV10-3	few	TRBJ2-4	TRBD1	CASSTGNIQYF	TGTGCCAGCTCGACAGGGAACATTCAGTACTTC
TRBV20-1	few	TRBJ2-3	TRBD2	CSARANSGGVTDTQYF	TGCAGTGCTAGAGCTAATAGCGGGGGGGTCACAGATACGCAGTATTTT
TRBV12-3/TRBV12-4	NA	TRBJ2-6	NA	CASSLRAGGANVLTF	TGTGCCAGCAGTTTACGGGCGGGGGGGGCCAACGTCCTGACTTTC
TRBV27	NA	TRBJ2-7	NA	CASSWLGRGVYEQYF	TGTGCCAGCAGTTGGCTGGGACGGGGCGTCTACGAGCAGTACTTC
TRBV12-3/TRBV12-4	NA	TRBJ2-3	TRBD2	CASSFPLAGGKSTDTQYF	TGTGCCAGCAGTTTTCCCCTAGCGGGGGGGAAAAGCACAGATACGCAGTATTTT
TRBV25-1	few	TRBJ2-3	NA	CASSANRDIWGTDTQYF	TGTGCCAGCAGTGCGAACCGGGACATATGGGGCACAGATACGCAGTATTTT
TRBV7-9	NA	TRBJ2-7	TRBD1	CASSDRDRGSYEQYF	TGTGCCAGCAGCGACCGGGACAGGGGCTCCTACGAGCAGTACTTC